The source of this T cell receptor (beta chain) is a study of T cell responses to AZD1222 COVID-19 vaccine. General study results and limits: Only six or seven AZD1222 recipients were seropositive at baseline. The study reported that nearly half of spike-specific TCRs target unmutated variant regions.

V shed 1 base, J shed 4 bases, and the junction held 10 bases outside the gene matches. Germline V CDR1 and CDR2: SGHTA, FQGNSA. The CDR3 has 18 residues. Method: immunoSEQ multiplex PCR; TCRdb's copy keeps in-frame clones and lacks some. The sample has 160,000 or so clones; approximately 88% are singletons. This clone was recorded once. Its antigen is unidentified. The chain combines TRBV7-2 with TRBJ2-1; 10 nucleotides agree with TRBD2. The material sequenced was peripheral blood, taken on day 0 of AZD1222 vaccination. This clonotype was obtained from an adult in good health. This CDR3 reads CASSLGASGSSTYNEQFF. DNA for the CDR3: TGTGCCAGCAGCTTAGGGGCTAGCGGGAGCTCTACGTACAATGAGCAGTTCTTC.